The T cell receptor (beta chain) under discussion was sequenced for a study of spatial heterogeneity in lung cancer. On the study more broadly: Fewer alpha-chain than beta-chain sequences were consistently detected. In raw reads, more than nine appearances on average were recorded for each unique TCR and UMI combination.

CDR1 is DFQATT and CDR2 is SNEGSKA in the germline V gene (reference sequence). The V gene lost 0 bases and the J gene lost 7 bases, with 15 bases spanning the gap. This CDR3 spans 15 amino acids. Time point given: sample taken at primary tumor resection. The sequenced material consisted of unsorted whole RNA from tumor, nontumor lung or frozen PBMC. TCR cDNA molecules each had a unique molecular identifier. TCRdb fed the 5' RACE reads into MiXCR, producing one record per CDR3 protein. The sample records thousands of distinct CDR3 sequences, roughly an eighth being singletons. The sample was normal lung tissue next to the tumor, taken at surgery. This clonotype was sampled from a female donor with early-stage non-small cell lung cancer. V is TRBV20-1 and J is TRBJ1-4; D call uncertain. The CDR3 reads CSARDAAPASEKLFF. CDR3 DNA sequence: TGCAGTGCTAGAGATGCGGCCCCGGCGAGTGAAAAACTGTTTTTT.